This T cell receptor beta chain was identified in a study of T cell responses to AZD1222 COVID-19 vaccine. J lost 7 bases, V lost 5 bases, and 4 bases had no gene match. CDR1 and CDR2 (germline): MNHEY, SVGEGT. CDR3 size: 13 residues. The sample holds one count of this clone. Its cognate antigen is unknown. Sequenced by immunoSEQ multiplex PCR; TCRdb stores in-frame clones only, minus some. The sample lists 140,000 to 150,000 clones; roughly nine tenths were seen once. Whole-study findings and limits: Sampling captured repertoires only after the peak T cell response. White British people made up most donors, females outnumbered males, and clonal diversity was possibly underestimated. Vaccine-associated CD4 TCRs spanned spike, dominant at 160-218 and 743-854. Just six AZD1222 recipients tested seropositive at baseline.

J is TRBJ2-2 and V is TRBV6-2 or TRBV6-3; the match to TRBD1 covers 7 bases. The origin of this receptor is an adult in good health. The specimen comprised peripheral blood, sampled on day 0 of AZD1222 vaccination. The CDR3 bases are TGTGCCAGCAGTAGACAGGGTGGCGGGGAGCTGTTTTTT. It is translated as CASSRQGGGELFF.